The sequence of this T cell receptor (beta chain) was determined in a study of T-cell reconstitution after alpha-beta-depleted transplantation in children. For TCRbeta, the library was prepared with unique molecular identifiers. TCRdb analysed the PCR reads with MiXCR anew, one entry per CDR3 protein. The table lists about 610,000 distinct CDR3 sequences, over 9.5% of them singletons. This clonotype was counted between two and nine times. This CDR3 has 15 residues. Germline-derived CDR1 and CDR2 are KGHDR and SFDVKD. Trimming at V came to 3 bases and at J to 4 bases, leaving 0 bases not matched to a gene.

The gene calls are TRBV24-1 and TRBJ2-2, with TRBD2 matching over 11 bases. The source material was PBMCs from the stem cell graft donor, sampled from the stem cell graft. This clonotype was sampled from a human donor who donated a stem cell graft to a child with acute myeloid leukemia. The CDR3 sequence is CATSDLAGGTGELFF. CDR3 sequence (DNA): TGTGCCACCAGTGATCTAGCGGGAGGCACCGGGGAGCTGTTTTTT.